This T cell receptor beta chain was recorded in a study of blood T cells in healthy people across ages. Study-wide points: Roughly linear age-related decline in beta diversity appeared, significant by age 40.

A second PCR, run for about 6 to 12 cycles, used a sample-barcoded 5' primer plus a J-beta primer mix. A template-switch adaptor with 12 random nucleotides tagged each cDNA molecule. TCRdb redid the calling of the 5' RACE reads with MiXCR, one entry per CDR3 protein. The table has about 1.8 million distinct CDR3 sequences, roughly 49% seen once; the top ten hold 2% to 2.5%. This clonotype appeared a few times. The antigen remains undetermined. CDR3 length: 14 residues. Looked up from germline, CDR1 is MNHEY and CDR2 is SVGEGT. The ends were cut back, 8 bases at V and 5 bases at J, with 16 bases in the middle.

Sequencing used blood. The chain has TRBV6-2 or TRBV6-3 and TRBJ2-1, with a possible D match to TRBD1 (5 bases). The receptor comes from a woman aged 40 to 55 in good health. The CDR3 DNA sequence: TGTGCCAGCGTACGGCAGGGCGCCAACAATGAGCAGTTCTTC. This sequence encodes CASVRQGANNEQFF.